This entry concerns a single T cell receptor beta chain. A much more abundant neighbour one base away suggests this may be a read error. Sample time point: newly diagnosed GD, antithyroid drugs for less than 3 months. Scientists built the TCR library using RNA that was extracted from PBMCs. Through Arm-PCR of CDR3 regions and iRepertoire HTBI primers, TCR beta libraries were built. TCRdb independently ran MiXCR on the multiplex PCR reads; one entry per CDR3 protein. The table includes about 540,000 distinct CDR3 sequences, approximately 13% detected once. Trimming removed 6 bases at V and 11 bases at J, with 15 bases between. CDR3 length equals 12 residues. The data stem from a study of regulatory T cells in long-lasting Graves disease. These same data were also listed under a study on T cells in Graves' hyperthyroidism and ophthalmopathy.

The V and J genes are TRBV12-3 or TRBV12-4 and TRBJ2-3; tentatively, D is TRBD2 (5 bases). Sequencing used peripheral blood mononuclear cells (PBMCs), obtained at new diagnosis, from a patient treated with antithyroid drugs. This clonotype was sampled from a young man with Graves disease. The CDR3 is CASSEGTLGQYF. For the CDR3, the DNA is TGTGCCAGCAGCGAGGGCACCTTAGGGCAGTATTTT.